This T cell receptor (beta chain) was observed in a study of blood T cell repertoires in COVID-19. Study processing details: Reference gene primer amplification yielded estimated nucleated cell counts. Sequencing used immunoSEQ multiplex PCR; TCRdb keeps in-frame clones, though not all of them. V and J calls and clone size are those listed in that table; D and trimming were worked out from the DNA. The table has roughly 150,000 clones, roughly four fifths seen once. The CDR3 has 15 amino acids. Looked up from germline, CDR1 is WNHNN and CDR2 is SYGVQD (reference sequence). V lost 0 bases and J lost 7; bases outside the gene matches: 3.

The chain has TRBV10-1 and TRBJ1-6; 7 bases fit TRBD1. The source of this sequence is a man between 60 and 75 years old with active or convalescent COVID-19. The specimen was peripheral blood. CDR3 DNA: TGCGCCAGCAGTGAGTCCACACAGGGGAATTCACCCCTCCACTTT. It is translated as CASSESTQGNSPLHF.